These 9 T cell receptor beta chains originate from one sample sequenced in a study of blood T cell repertoires in COVID-19. Using immunoSEQ multiplex PCR, the repertoire was profiled, and TCRdb retains in-frame clones only, with some absent. The table includes fewer than 200,000 clones, around four fifths detected once. The sequencing input was PBMCs or T cells enriched from blood (not recorded which). Receptors were obtained from a woman aged 50 to 60 who had recovered from COVID-19.

The chain employs TRBV9 and TRBJ2-1; tentative D call: TRBD1 (5 bases). V lost 6 bases to trimming and J lost 9 bases, with 16 bases between them. Germline-derived CDR1 and CDR2 are SGDLS and YYNGEE. The CDR3 contains 13 residues. This CDR3 reads CASTKQGYGEQFF. In nucleotides, the CDR3 is TGTGCCAGCACCAAGCAGGGTTATGGTGAGCAGTTCTTC.

V is TRBV7-3 and J is TRBJ1-6, with 9 bases identical to TRBD1. The CDR3 extends over 16 amino acids. Germline CDR1 is SGHTA and CDR2 is FQGTGA. The V and J ends lost 5 bases and 7 bases, in that order; junction bases with no gene match: 9. The CDR3 DNA reads as TGTGCCAGCAGCGAACGGGGACAGGGAAGCAATTCACCCCTCCACTTT. It codes for CASSERGQGSNSPLHF.

The J gene is TRBJ1-1, the V gene TRBV29-1; 11 positions agree with TRBD1. The CDR3 totals 13 residues. From germline, CDR1 is SQVTM and CDR2 ANQGSEA. V trimming: 7 bases; J trimming: 5 bases; junction bases outside the gene matches: 6. This chain's CDR3 is CSAPGQGETEAFF. CDR3 DNA sequence: TGCAGCGCCCCGGGACAGGGGGAGACTGAAGCTTTCTTT.

The V call is TRBV6-5, the J call TRBJ2-3, with TRBD1 matching over 7 bases. CDR1 is MNHEY and CDR2 is SVGAGI in the germline V gene. Trimming removed 2 bases from V and 11 bases from J; junction bases left unmatched: 10. The CDR3 extends over 14 amino acids. CDR3 residues: CASSYGAGTELQYF. The CDR3 coding sequence is TGTGCCAGCAGTTACGGAGCAGGGACAGAGTTGCAGTATTTT.

CDR3 sequence (DNA): TGTGCCAGCAGCTTTAGCGGGAGCACGAACACCGGGGAGCTGTTTTTT. Translating it yields CASSFSGSTNTGELFF. The rearrangement uses TRBV5-6 and TRBJ2-2; 9 positions match TRBD2. The CDR3 is made up of 16 amino acids. V shed 2 bases, J shed 0 bases, and the junction held 2 bases outside the gene matches. Looked up from germline, CDR1 is SGHDT and CDR2 is YYEEEE.

The gene calls are TRBV5-6 and TRBJ1-5, with 7 bases matching TRBD1. V was pared by 0 bases and J by 2 bases, with 2 bases of the junction left unmatched. Germline CDR1 is SGHDT and CDR2 is YYEEEE. The CDR3 runs to 15 residues. The CDR3 DNA reads as TGTGCCAGCAGCTTGGACAGGGGTGGCAATCAGCCCCAGCATTTT. This encodes CASSLDRGGNQPQHF.

This clone was seen a few times. The genes are TRBV12-3 or TRBV12-4 and TRBJ1-6; D unresolved. The CDR3 is 11 residues long. V was clipped by 6 bases and J by 7 bases, with 4 bases between them. CDR3 sequence reads: CASRANSPLHF. The CDR3 DNA reads as TGTGCCAGCAGGGCAAATTCACCCCTCCACTTT.

This chain uses TRBV6-1 with TRBJ1-2; D possibly corresponds to TRBD1 (5 bases). V was clipped by 2 bases and J by 0 bases, with 10 bases between them. Looked up from germline, CDR1 is MNHNS and CDR2 is SASEGT. This CDR3 region has 15 residues. CDR3 residues: CASSEKGPANYGYTF. CDR3 sequence (DNA): TGTGCCAGCAGTGAAAAGGGGCCAGCTAACTATGGCTACACCTTC.

The V and J genes are TRBV14 and TRBJ2-3, with 10 bases fitting TRBD2. This CDR3 has 17 amino acids. With V trimmed by 0 bases and J by 4 bases, 7 bases remained unmatched. CDR1 and CDR2 from the germline V gene are SGHDN and FVKESK. CDR3 nucleotides: TGTGCCAGCAGCCAAGAACCGCTAGCGGGAGTGGCAGATACGCAGTATTTT. Protein sequence: CASSQEPLAGVADTQYF.